This is a list of T cell receptor beta chains from one sample in a study of T cell responses to AZD1222 COVID-19 vaccine. Clones were sequenced by immunoSEQ multiplex PCR, and TCRdb holds only the in-frame ones, with some missing. The sample has about 120,000 clones; 70% to 90% are singletons. This specimen was peripheral blood, taken on day 0 of MenACWY control vaccination. These receptor sequences come from an adult in good health. The CDR3 runs from the conserved cysteine through the conserved F or W. The order of the fields is V gene, D gene, clone size, CDR3 length, J gene, CDR3 DNA, CDR3 protein. D genes are given only for firm matches. Rows may omit the clone size; those that give it use once, few, many or a size class.

v_gene: TRBV27; d_gene: -; abundance: -; len: 15; j_gene: TRBJ2-7; CDR3nt: TGTGCCAGCAGCTTTCCACGGAGGAGCTCCTACGAGCAGTACTTC; CDR3aa: CASSFPRRSSYEQYF
v_gene: TRBV19; d_gene: -; abundance: -; len: 15; j_gene: TRBJ1-1; CDR3nt: TGTGCCAGTAGTGCAAATCCAGGGAGAAGGACTGAAGCTTTCTTT; CDR3aa: CASSANPGRRTEAFF
v_gene: TRBV28; d_gene: -; abundance: -; len: 12; j_gene: TRBJ1-2; CDR3nt: TGTGCCAGTCAGGACGGAAACTATGGCTACACCTTC; CDR3aa: CASQDGNYGYTF
v_gene: TRBV27; d_gene: TRBD1; abundance: -; len: 13; j_gene: TRBJ2-2; CDR3nt: TGTGCCAGCAGGCGACAGGGTTCCGGGGAGCTGTTTTTT; CDR3aa: CASRRQGSGELFF
v_gene: TRBV4-1; d_gene: TRBD2; abundance: -; len: 17; j_gene: TRBJ2-5; CDR3nt: TGCGCCAGCAGCCAAGACACTAGCGGGGGTCCGGAAGAGACCCAGTACTTC; CDR3aa: CASSQDTSGGPEETQYF
v_gene: TRBV7-8; d_gene: -; abundance: -; len: 12; j_gene: TRBJ2-5; CDR3nt: TGTGCCAGCAGCTTTAATCGAGAGACCCAGTACTTC; CDR3aa: CASSFNRETQYF
v_gene: TRBV7-3; d_gene: -; abundance: few; len: 15; j_gene: TRBJ2-7; CDR3nt: TGTGCCAGCAGCCCGGGGACGGACCTCTCCTACGAGCAGTACTTC; CDR3aa: CASSPGTDLSYEQYF
v_gene: TRBV7-6; d_gene: -; abundance: -; len: 16; j_gene: TRBJ1-3; CDR3nt: TGTGCCAGCAGCTTAGAGCGGGGGGCGCTCGGAAACACCATATATTTT; CDR3aa: CASSLERGALGNTIYF
v_gene: TRBV5-5; d_gene: -; abundance: -; len: 15; j_gene: TRBJ1-5; CDR3nt: TGTGCCAGCAGCTTGAAGGTTGGGGGCAATCAGCCCCAGCATTTT; CDR3aa: CASSLKVGGNQPQHF
v_gene: TRBV5-6; d_gene: -; abundance: -; len: 15; j_gene: TRBJ1-5; CDR3nt: TGTGCCAGCAGCGCCAATACAGGGCTAGGTGGGCCCCAGCATTTT; CDR3aa: CASSANTGLGGPQHF
v_gene: TRBV27; d_gene: -; abundance: -; len: 15; j_gene: TRBJ2-3; CDR3nt: TGTGCCAGCAGTTTATCTCTAGCAAGCACAGATACGCAGTATTTT; CDR3aa: CASSLSLASTDTQYF
v_gene: TRBV5-1; d_gene: TRBD1; abundance: -; len: 15; j_gene: TRBJ1-1; CDR3nt: TGCGCCAGCAGCTTGGGGGCAGGGGGCTTCACTGAAGCTTTCTTT; CDR3aa: CASSLGAGGFTEAFF
v_gene: TRBV11-2; d_gene: -; abundance: -; len: 13; j_gene: TRBJ1-1; CDR3nt: TGTGCCAGCAGCTTAGTGGTGAACACTGAAGCTTTCTTT; CDR3aa: CASSLVVNTEAFF
v_gene: TRBV28; d_gene: -; abundance: -; len: 17; j_gene: TRBJ1-6; CDR3nt: TGTGCCAGCAGTTTAAGTGTCGACAGGATCTATAATTCACCCCTCCACTTT; CDR3aa: CASSLSVDRIYNSPLHF
v_gene: TRBV6-5; d_gene: TRBD1; abundance: -; len: 15; j_gene: TRBJ2-4; CDR3nt: TGTGCCAGCAAGGGGACAGGGGGCGCCAAAAACATTCAGTACTTC; CDR3aa: CASKGTGGAKNIQYF
v_gene: TRBV7-9; d_gene: -; abundance: -; len: 19; j_gene: TRBJ2-2; CDR3nt: TGTGCCAGCAGCTCCCCTACCTCCTCCGGGACCCCCCGGACCGGGGAGCTGTTTTTT; CDR3aa: CASSSPTSSGTPRTGELFF
v_gene: TRBV28; d_gene: -; abundance: -; len: 11; j_gene: TRBJ1-1; CDR3nt: TGTGCCAGCAGTTACCGCATCGAAGCTTTCTTT; CDR3aa: CASSYRIEAFF
v_gene: TRBV27; d_gene: -; abundance: -; len: 15; j_gene: TRBJ2-2; CDR3nt: TGTGCCAGCAGGGGCGGACAGGCGGGAACCGGGGAGCTGTTTTTT; CDR3aa: CASRGGQAGTGELFF
v_gene: TRBV6-4; d_gene: -; abundance: -; len: 20; j_gene: TRBJ1-5; CDR3nt: TGTGCCAGCAGTGACTCGAGTCGGGGCAGGGGCTCCACCGACAATCAGCCCCAGCATTTT; CDR3aa: CASSDSSRGRGSTDNQPQHF
v_gene: TRBV19; d_gene: -; abundance: -; len: 14; j_gene: TRBJ2-3; CDR3nt: TGTGCCAGTAGTATAGGGCAGGACACAGATACGCAGTATTTT; CDR3aa: CASSIGQDTDTQYF
v_gene: TRBV3-1/TRBV3-2; d_gene: TRBD1; abundance: once; len: 15; j_gene: TRBJ1-3; CDR3nt: TGTGCCAGCAGCCGAGGACAGGGGGCCGGAAACACCATATATTTT; CDR3aa: CASSRGQGAGNTIYF
v_gene: TRBV10-3; d_gene: TRBD1; abundance: -; len: 14; j_gene: TRBJ2-7; CDR3nt: TGTGCCATCAGTACAGGGACAGGGGGGCTCGAGCAGTACTTC; CDR3aa: CAISTGTGGLEQYF
v_gene: TRBV18; d_gene: -; abundance: -; len: 14; j_gene: TRBJ2-7; CDR3nt: TGTGCCAGCTCACCACAGAAGGGGCCGCTACCTCAGTACTTC; CDR3aa: CASSPQKGPLPQYF
v_gene: TRBV28; d_gene: TRBD1; abundance: few; len: 17; j_gene: TRBJ2-4; CDR3nt: TGTGCCAGCAGTTTACTGGGACAGAGACTAGCCAAAAACATTCAGTACTTC; CDR3aa: CASSLLGQRLAKNIQYF
v_gene: TRBV4-2; d_gene: -; abundance: -; len: 16; j_gene: TRBJ2-7; CDR3nt: TGTGCCAGCAGCAGACTGGCAGCAGGTTCGTCCTACGAGCAGTACTTC; CDR3aa: CASSRLAAGSSYEQYF
v_gene: TRBV4-1; d_gene: -; abundance: few; len: 17; j_gene: TRBJ2-1; CDR3nt: TGCGCCAGCAGCCAAGAGGAGACATTCACCTCCTACAATGAGCAGTTCTTC; CDR3aa: CASSQEETFTSYNEQFF
v_gene: TRBV2; d_gene: -; abundance: -; len: 15; j_gene: TRBJ1-1; CDR3nt: TGTGCCAGCAGACTCCAGCAGGGTGGGAACACTGAAGCTTTCTTT; CDR3aa: CASRLQQGGNTEAFF
v_gene: TRBV11-2; d_gene: -; abundance: -; len: 12; j_gene: TRBJ2-5; CDR3nt: TGTGCCAGCAGCTTAGGATGGGAGACCCAGTACTTC; CDR3aa: CASSLGWETQYF
v_gene: TRBV6-2/TRBV6-3; d_gene: -; abundance: -; len: 15; j_gene: TRBJ1-1; CDR3nt: TGTGCCAGCAGCCCCCTAGGAGGGGCGAACACTGAAGCTTTCTTT; CDR3aa: CASSPLGGANTEAFF
v_gene: TRBV3-1/TRBV3-2; d_gene: -; abundance: few; len: 14; j_gene: TRBJ2-5; CDR3nt: TGTGCCAGCAGTCTACAGTTACCCCAAGAGACCCAGTACTTC; CDR3aa: CASSLQLPQETQYF
v_gene: TRBV10-2; d_gene: -; abundance: -; len: 16; j_gene: TRBJ2-3; CDR3nt: TGCGCCAGCAGTGAGTCCGCGGGCCAGGTAACAGATACGCAGTATTTT; CDR3aa: CASSESAGQVTDTQYF
v_gene: TRBV7-2; d_gene: -; abundance: few; len: 15; j_gene: TRBJ2-2; CDR3nt: TGTGCCAGCAGCTTAGCCTCAGGAGCCACCGGGGAGCTGTTTTTT; CDR3aa: CASSLASGATGELFF
v_gene: TRBV6-5; d_gene: TRBD1; abundance: -; len: 14; j_gene: TRBJ2-7; CDR3nt: TGTGCCTGCTACGAGACAGGGTGGTCCTACGAGCAGTACTTC; CDR3aa: CACYETGWSYEQYF
v_gene: TRBV3-1/TRBV3-2; d_gene: TRBD1; abundance: few; len: 17; j_gene: TRBJ2-2; CDR3nt: TGTGCCAGCAGCCGCTACCGGGACAGGAGAAACACCGGGGAGCTGTTTTTT; CDR3aa: CASSRYRDRRNTGELFF
v_gene: TRBV7-2; d_gene: TRBD2; abundance: few; len: 15; j_gene: TRBJ2-1; CDR3nt: TGTGCCAGCAGCTTAACAGCGGGGGGGCCTAATGAGCAGTTCTTC; CDR3aa: CASSLTAGGPNEQFF
v_gene: TRBV5-1; d_gene: TRBD1; abundance: few; len: 15; j_gene: TRBJ2-7; CDR3nt: TGCGCCAGCAGCTCGTATTTGGGACAGGGATACGAGCAGTACTTC; CDR3aa: CASSSYLGQGYEQYF
v_gene: TRBV4-2; d_gene: -; abundance: -; len: 14; j_gene: TRBJ2-7; CDR3nt: TGTGCCAGCAGGGGTGGGGGGGCCTCCTACGAGCAGTACTTC; CDR3aa: CASRGGGASYEQYF
v_gene: TRBV27; d_gene: TRBD1; abundance: -; len: 15; j_gene: TRBJ1-1; CDR3nt: TGTGCCAGCAGTTTATCTCGGACAGGGTTGACTGAAGCTTTCTTT; CDR3aa: CASSLSRTGLTEAFF
v_gene: TRBV29-1; d_gene: TRBD1; abundance: -; len: 14; j_gene: TRBJ2-2; CDR3nt: TGCAGCGTTTCGAGGACAGGGGACACCGGGGAGCTGTTTTTT; CDR3aa: CSVSRTGDTGELFF
v_gene: TRBV9; d_gene: -; abundance: -; len: 16; j_gene: TRBJ2-3; CDR3nt: TGTGCCAGCAGCGTAGGTCTAAGCGATCAATCAGATACGCAGTATTTT; CDR3aa: CASSVGLSDQSDTQYF
v_gene: TRBV28; d_gene: TRBD1; abundance: -; len: 14; j_gene: TRBJ1-1; CDR3nt: TGTGCCAGCAGTTCCAGGGGGCGAGCCACTGAAGCTTTCTTT; CDR3aa: CASSSRGRATEAFF
v_gene: TRBV19; d_gene: -; abundance: once; len: 11; j_gene: TRBJ1-6; CDR3nt: TGTGAAAGGACAGTTAATTCACCCCTCCACTTT; CDR3aa: CERTVNSPLHF
v_gene: TRBV12-5; d_gene: -; abundance: -; len: 20; j_gene: TRBJ2-2; CDR3nt: TGTGCTAGTGGTTCAATACACCCCCTCGCGAAGAGGGCGCACACCGGGGAGCTGTTTTTT; CDR3aa: CASGSIHPLAKRAHTGELFF
v_gene: TRBV24-1; d_gene: -; abundance: -; len: 15; j_gene: TRBJ2-1; CDR3nt: TGTGCCACCAGTGATTTGCAAGGGAACGTGGATGAGCAGTTCTTC; CDR3aa: CATSDLQGNVDEQFF
v_gene: TRBV7-9; d_gene: TRBD1; abundance: -; len: 16; j_gene: TRBJ1-6; CDR3nt: TGTGCCAGCAGCCCGGGGACAGGGTCTCGTGTAGCGCCCCTCCACTTT; CDR3aa: CASSPGTGSRVAPLHF
v_gene: TRBV28; d_gene: -; abundance: -; len: 13; j_gene: TRBJ1-4; CDR3nt: TGTGCCAGCAGTTTTGAGGGGCGAGAAAAACTGTTTTTT; CDR3aa: CASSFEGREKLFF
v_gene: TRBV4-2; d_gene: TRBD1; abundance: -; len: 14; j_gene: TRBJ1-2; CDR3nt: TGTGCCAGCAGCCAACGGACAGGCCCCGGGGGCTACACCTTC; CDR3aa: CASSQRTGPGGYTF
v_gene: TRBV5-8; d_gene: -; abundance: -; len: 12; j_gene: TRBJ1-2; CDR3nt: TGTGCCAGCAGCTGGCGGGCCGGTGGCTACACCTTC; CDR3aa: CASSWRAGGYTF
v_gene: TRBV5-1; d_gene: -; abundance: -; len: 15; j_gene: TRBJ2-3; CDR3nt: TGCGCCAGCAGCTTGGAAAGGGGGGCCACAGATACGCAGTATTTT; CDR3aa: CASSLERGATDTQYF
v_gene: TRBV27; d_gene: -; abundance: once; len: 14; j_gene: TRBJ2-3; CDR3nt: TGTGCCAGCAGTTTTTCGCGGCGCACAGATACGCAGTATTTT; CDR3aa: CASSFSRRTDTQYF
v_gene: TRBV4-2; d_gene: -; abundance: -; len: 16; j_gene: TRBJ1-3; CDR3nt: TGTGCCAGCAGCCAAGGGGGAATGGGCATTGGAAACACCATATATTTT; CDR3aa: CASSQGGMGIGNTIYF
v_gene: TRBV5-1; d_gene: -; abundance: -; len: 16; j_gene: TRBJ2-7; CDR3nt: TGCGCCAGCAGCTTGGGGACGCCTGGGGGTACCTACGAGCAGTACTTC; CDR3aa: CASSLGTPGGTYEQYF
v_gene: TRBV5-5; d_gene: -; abundance: -; len: 15; j_gene: TRBJ1-1; CDR3nt: TGTGCCAGCAGCTTAAGATTTGACGGCAACACTGAAGCTTTCTTT; CDR3aa: CASSLRFDGNTEAFF
v_gene: TRBV19; d_gene: TRBD1; abundance: -; len: 14; j_gene: TRBJ1-1; CDR3nt: TGTGCCAGTAGTATCCTCGGGACAGGGGCTGAAGCTTTCTTT; CDR3aa: CASSILGTGAEAFF